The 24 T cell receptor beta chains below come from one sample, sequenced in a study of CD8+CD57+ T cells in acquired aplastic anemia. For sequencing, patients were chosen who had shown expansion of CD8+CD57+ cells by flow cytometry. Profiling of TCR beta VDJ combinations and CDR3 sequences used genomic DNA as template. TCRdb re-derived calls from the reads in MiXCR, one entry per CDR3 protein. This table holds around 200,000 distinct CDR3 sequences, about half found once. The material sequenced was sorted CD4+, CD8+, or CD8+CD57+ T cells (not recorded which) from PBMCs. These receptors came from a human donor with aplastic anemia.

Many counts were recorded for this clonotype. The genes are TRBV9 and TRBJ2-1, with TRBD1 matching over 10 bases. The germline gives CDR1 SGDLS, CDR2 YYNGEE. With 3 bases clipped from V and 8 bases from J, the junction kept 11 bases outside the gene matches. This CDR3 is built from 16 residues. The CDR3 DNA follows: TGTGCCAGCAGCGCAGGGGGTTCGACAGGGGGCTATGAGCAGTTCTTC. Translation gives CASSAGGSTGGYEQFF. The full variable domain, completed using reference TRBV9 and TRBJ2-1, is DSGVTQTPKHLITATGQRVTLRCSPRSGDLSVYWYQQSLDQGLQFLIQYYNGEERAKGNILERFSAQQFPDLHSELNLSSLELGDSALYFCASSAGGSTGGYEQFFGPGTRLTVL.

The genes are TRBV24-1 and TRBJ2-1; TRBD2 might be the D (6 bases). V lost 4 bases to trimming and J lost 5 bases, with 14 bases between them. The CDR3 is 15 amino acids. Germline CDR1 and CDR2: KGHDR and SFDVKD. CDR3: CATSDPGTGDNEQFF. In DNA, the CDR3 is TGTGCCACCAGTGACCCCGGGACTGGAGACAATGAGCAGTTCTTC.

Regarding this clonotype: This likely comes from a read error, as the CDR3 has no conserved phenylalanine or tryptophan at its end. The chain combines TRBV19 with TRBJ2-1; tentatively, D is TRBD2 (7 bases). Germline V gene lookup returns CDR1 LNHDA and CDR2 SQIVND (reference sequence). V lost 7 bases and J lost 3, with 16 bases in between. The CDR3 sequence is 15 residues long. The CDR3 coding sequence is TGTGCCAGTAAGTTTCGGGGGGCCGGCTACAATGAGCAGTTCCTC. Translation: CASKFRGAGYNEQFL.

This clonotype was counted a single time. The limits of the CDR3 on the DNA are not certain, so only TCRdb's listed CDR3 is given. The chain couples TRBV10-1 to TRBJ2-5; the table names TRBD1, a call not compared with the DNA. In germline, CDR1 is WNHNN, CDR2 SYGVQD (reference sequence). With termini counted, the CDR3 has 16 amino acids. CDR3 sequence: CACSASRGTDQETQYF.

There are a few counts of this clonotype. CDR3 in amino acids: CASNNLMGSNQPQHF. The DNA for the CDR3 is TGTGCCAGTAATAATCTGATGGGAAGCAATCAGCCCCAGCATTTT. The chain carries TRBV19 and TRBJ1-5; no firm D call. The CDR3 has 15 residues. CDR1 LNHDA and CDR2 SQIVND come from the germline V gene (reference sequence). V gave up 7 bases and J gave up 1 base, with 14 bases separating them.

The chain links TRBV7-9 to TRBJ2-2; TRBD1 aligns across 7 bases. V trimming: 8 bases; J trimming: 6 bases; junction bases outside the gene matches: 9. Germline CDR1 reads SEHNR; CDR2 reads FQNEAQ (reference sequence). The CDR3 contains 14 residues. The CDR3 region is CASLLQGSAGELFF. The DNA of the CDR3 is TGTGCCAGCCTCCTACAGGGGTCGGCCGGGGAGCTGTTTTTT. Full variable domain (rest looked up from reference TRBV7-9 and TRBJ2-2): DTGVSQNPRHKITKRGQNVTFRCDPISEHNRLYWYRQTLGQGPEFLTYFQNEAQLEKSRLLSDRFSAERPKGSFSTLEIQRTEQGDSAMYLCASLLQGSAGELFFGEGSRLTVL.

CDR3 bases: TGTGCCAGCAGCGTAGGACACGGAGGGGGATCCTACGAGCAGTACTTC. Its protein is CASSVGHGGGSYEQYF. The gene calls are TRBV9 and TRBJ2-7; D is perhaps TRBD1 or TRBD2 (6 bases each). Germline V gives CDR1 SGDLS, CDR2 YYNGEE. CDR3 length: 16 residues. Trimming removed 0 bases at V and 1 base at J, with 14 bases between.

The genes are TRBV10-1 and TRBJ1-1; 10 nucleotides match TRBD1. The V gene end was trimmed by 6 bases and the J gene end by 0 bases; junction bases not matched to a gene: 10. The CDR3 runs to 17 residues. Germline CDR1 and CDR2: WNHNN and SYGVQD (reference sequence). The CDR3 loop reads CASSDVPGQGMNTEAFF. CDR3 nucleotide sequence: TGCGCCAGCAGCGACGTCCCGGGACAGGGGATGAACACTGAAGCTTTCTTT.

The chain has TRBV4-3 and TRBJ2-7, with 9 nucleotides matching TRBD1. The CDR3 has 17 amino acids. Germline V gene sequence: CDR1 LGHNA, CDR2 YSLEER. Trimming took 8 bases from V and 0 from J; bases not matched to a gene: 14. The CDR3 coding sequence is TGCGCCAGCTCCGCTACAGGGGGCACTGGTAGCTCCTACGAGCAGTACTTC. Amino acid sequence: CASSATGGTGSSYEQYF.

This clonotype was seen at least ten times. This CDR3 is CSARVRSRGQARYGYTF. The CDR3 nucleotides read TGCAGTGCTAGAGTTAGATCCCGCGGACAGGCGCGATATGGCTACACCTTC. The chain joins TRBV20-1 to TRBJ1-2, with TRBD1 matching over 7 bases. The junction had 16 bases not matched to a gene; V was cut back by 1 base and J by 5 bases. The CDR3 is made up of 17 amino acids. Germline CDR1 DFQATT, CDR2 SNEGSKA (reference sequence).

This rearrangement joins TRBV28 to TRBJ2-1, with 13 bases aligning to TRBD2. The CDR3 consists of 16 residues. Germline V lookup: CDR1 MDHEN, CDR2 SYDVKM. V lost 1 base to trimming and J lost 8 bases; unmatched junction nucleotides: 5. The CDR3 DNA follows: TGTGCCAGCAGTTTATCCGGGACTAGCGGGGTGGATGAGCAGTTCTTC. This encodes CASSLSGTSGVDEQFF. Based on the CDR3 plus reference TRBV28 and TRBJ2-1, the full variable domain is DVKVTQSSRYLVKRTGEKVFLECVQDMDHENMFWYRQDPGLGLRLIYFSYDVKMKEKGDIPEGYSVSREKKERFSLILESASTNQTSMYLCASSLSGTSGVDEQFFGPGTRLTVL.

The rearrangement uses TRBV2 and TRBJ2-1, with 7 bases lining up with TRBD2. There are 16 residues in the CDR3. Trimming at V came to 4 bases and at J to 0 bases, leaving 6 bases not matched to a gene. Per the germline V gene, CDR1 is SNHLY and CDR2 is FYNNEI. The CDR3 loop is CASSVVGRSSYNEQFF. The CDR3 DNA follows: TGTGCCAGCAGTGTTGTCGGGAGGAGCTCCTACAATGAGCAGTTCTTC.

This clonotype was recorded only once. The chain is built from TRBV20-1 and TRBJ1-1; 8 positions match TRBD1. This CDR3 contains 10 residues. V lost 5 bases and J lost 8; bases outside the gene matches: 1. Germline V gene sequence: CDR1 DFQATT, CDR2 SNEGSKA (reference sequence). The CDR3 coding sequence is TGCAGTGCTTGGACAGGGGAAGCTTTCTTT. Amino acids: CSAWTGEAFF.

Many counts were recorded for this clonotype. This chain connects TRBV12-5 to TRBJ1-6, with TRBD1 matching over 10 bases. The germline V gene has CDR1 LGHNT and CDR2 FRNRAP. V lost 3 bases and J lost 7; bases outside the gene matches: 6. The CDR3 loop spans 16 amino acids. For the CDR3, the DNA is TGTGCTAGTGGTTTCGGGACAGGGGTGCGGAATTCACCCCTCCACTTT. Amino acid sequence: CASGFGTGVRNSPLHF. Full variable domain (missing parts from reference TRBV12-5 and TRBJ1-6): DARVTQTPRHKVTEMGQEVTMRCQPILGHNTVFWYRQTMMQGLELLAYFRNRAPLDDSGMPKDRFSAEMPDATLATLKIQPSEPRDSAVYFCASGFGTGVRNSPLHFGNGTRLTVT.

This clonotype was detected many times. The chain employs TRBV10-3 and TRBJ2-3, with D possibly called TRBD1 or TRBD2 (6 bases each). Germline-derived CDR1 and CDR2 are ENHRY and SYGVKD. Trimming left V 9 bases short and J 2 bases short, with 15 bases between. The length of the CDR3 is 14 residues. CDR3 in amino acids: CAIGGGRDTDTQYF. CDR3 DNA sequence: TGTGCCATAGGGGGTGGGCGGGACACAGATACGCAGTATTTT.

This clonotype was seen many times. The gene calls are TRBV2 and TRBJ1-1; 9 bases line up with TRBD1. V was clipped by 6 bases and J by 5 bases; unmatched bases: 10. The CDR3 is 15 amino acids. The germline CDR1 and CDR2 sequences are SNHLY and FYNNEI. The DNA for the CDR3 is TGTGCCAGCAGGACGGGACAGGGTGAGTGGACTGAAGCTTTCTTT. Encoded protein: CASRTGQGEWTEAFF.

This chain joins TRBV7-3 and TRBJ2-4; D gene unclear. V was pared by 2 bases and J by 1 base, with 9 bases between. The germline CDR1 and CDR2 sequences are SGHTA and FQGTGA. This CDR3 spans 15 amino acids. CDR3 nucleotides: TGTGCCAGCAGCTTAGGCTTTGGGGCCAAAAACATTCAGTACTTC. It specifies CASSLGFGAKNIQYF.

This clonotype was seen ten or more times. The CDR3 spells CAWSLRRNTIYF. The CDR3 DNA follows: TGTGCCTGGAGTCTGAGGCGGAACACCATATATTTT. The chain couples TRBV30 to TRBJ1-3; D unclear. V lost 2 bases and J lost 7, with 9 bases in between. Germline-derived CDR1 and CDR2 are GTSNPN and SVGIG (reference sequence). The CDR3 loop spans 12 amino acids.

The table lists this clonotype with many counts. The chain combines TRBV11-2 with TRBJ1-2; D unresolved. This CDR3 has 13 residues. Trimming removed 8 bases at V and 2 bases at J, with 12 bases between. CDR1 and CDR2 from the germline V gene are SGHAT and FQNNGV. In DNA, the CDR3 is TGTGCCAGCCGTGGGCTTGGAAACTATGGCTACACCTTC. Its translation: CASRGLGNYGYTF.

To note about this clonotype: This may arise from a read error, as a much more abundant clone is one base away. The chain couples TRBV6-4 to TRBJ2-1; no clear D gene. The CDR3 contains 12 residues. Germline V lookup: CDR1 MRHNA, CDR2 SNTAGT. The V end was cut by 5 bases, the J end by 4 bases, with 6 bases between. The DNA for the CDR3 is TGTGCCAGCAGTTGTGGGTACAATGAGCAGTTCTTC. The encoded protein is CASSCGYNEQFF.

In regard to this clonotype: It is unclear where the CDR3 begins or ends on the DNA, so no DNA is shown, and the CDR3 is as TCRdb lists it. The CDR3 loop reads CATSRGKLWLHLRFGDQYF. The V call is TRBV15, the J call TRBJ2-5. Termini included, the CDR3 measures 19 amino acids. Germline values: CDR1 LNHNV, CDR2 YYDKDF (reference sequence).

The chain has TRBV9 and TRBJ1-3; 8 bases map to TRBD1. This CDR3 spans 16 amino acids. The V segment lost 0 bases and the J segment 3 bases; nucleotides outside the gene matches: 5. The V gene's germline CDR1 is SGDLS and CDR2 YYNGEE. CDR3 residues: CASSVGSGQGGNTIYF. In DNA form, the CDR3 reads TGTGCCAGCAGCGTAGGATCAGGACAGGGTGGAAACACCATATATTTT.

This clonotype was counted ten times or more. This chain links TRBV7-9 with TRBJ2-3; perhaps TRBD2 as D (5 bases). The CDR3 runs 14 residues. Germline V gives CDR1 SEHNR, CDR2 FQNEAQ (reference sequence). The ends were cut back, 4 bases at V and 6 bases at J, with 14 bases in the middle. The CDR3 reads CASSSGLRQDTQYF. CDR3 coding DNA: TGTGCCAGCAGCTCAGGACTGCGTCAGGATACGCAGTATTTT.

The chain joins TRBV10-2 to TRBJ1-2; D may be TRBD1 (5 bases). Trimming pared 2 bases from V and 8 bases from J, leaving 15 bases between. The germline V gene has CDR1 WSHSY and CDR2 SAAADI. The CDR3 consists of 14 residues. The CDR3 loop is CASSEAGRLEGYTF. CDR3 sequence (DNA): TGCGCCAGCAGTGAGGCAGGGAGACTGGAAGGCTACACCTTC.